Ten or more counts support the clone carrying this T cell receptor beta chain. Its antigen is not identified. The data derive from a study of identical twins. Study-level points and caveats: Partly confounded zero-insertion analyses could result from invariant MAIT and iNKT cells.

The CDR3 is made up of 17 amino acids. With 5 bases removed from V and 5 bases from J, the gap between germline ends came to 21 bases. Germline V gene data show CDR1 as MDHEN and CDR2 as SYDVKM. Template switching added a universal primer site; cDNA carried unique molecular identifiers. TCRdb used MiXCR to reprocess the 5' RACE reads, holding one entry per CDR3 protein. The profile covers approximately 600,000 distinct CDR3 sequences, with more than 9% appearing a single time and under 3% taken by the ten largest. Another study also made use of these data, one on yellow fever vaccine responses in identical twins.

This sequence joins TRBV28 and TRBJ2-2; D might be TRBD1 or TRBD2, each matching 6 bases. The receptor was derived from a woman younger than 30 in good health. Material for sequencing was PBMCs. Here the CDR3 reads CASSGLTQGRKTGELFF. DNA for the CDR3: TGTGCCAGCAGTGGGCTAACCCAGGGGAGGAAGACCGGGGAGCTGTTTTTT.